Presented here are 29 T cell receptor beta chains from one specimen sequenced in a study of cytomegalovirus exposure and HLA in healthy donors. PCR involved 60 Vbeta and 13 Jbeta primers. Assay: immunoSEQ multiplex PCR; the TCRdb copy retains only in-frame clones and omits some. In the table there are 110,000 to 150,000 clones, 65% to 85% of which are singletons. Material: PBMCs. These receptors were taken from a young man in good health and CMV-seronegative.

The rearrangement joins TRBV10-3 to TRBJ1-1, with D possibly matching TRBD1 (5 bases). V was trimmed by 7 bases and J by 3 bases, leaving 12 bases between them. Looked up from germline, CDR1 is ENHRY and CDR2 is SYGVKD. CDR3 length: 13 amino acids. The CDR3 reads CAINQQAYTEAFF. In DNA, the CDR3 is TGTGCCATCAATCAACAGGCCTACACTGAAGCTTTCTTT.

This chain connects TRBV5-5 to TRBJ1-1; the match to TRBD1 covers 11 bases. CDR1 and CDR2 (germline): SGHKS, YYEKEE (reference sequence). The V and J ends lost 1 base and 11 bases, in that order; junction bases with no gene match: 7. This CDR3 region has 14 residues. The CDR3 protein is CASSLLSGQGVAFF. The CDR3 DNA reads TGTGCCAGCAGCTTGTTGTCGGGACAGGGGGTTGCTTTCTTT.

The chain has TRBV6-1 and TRBJ2-7, with 12 nucleotides matching TRBD2. With V trimmed by 1 base and J by 3 bases, 7 bases remained unmatched. Germline assignment: CDR1 MNHNS and CDR2 SASEGT. The CDR3 length is 17 residues. The CDR3, as DNA: TGTGCCAGCAGTGAAGTCCGACTAGCGGGGGAAGGCTACGAGCAGTACTTC. The encoded protein is CASSEVRLAGEGYEQYF.

V gene TRBV5-4 combines with J gene TRBJ1-5; D is possibly TRBD1 (5 bases). Germline V gene data show CDR1 as SGHNT and CDR2 as YYREEE (reference sequence). The CDR3 covers 13 residues. V was cut by 1 base and J by 8 bases, with 10 bases left in between. Here the CDR3 reads CASSLPGGEPQHF. Written as DNA, the CDR3 is TGTGCCAGCAGCTTGCCTGGGGGGGAGCCCCAGCATTTT.

The chain employs TRBV7-8 and TRBJ2-1; no clear D. Per germline, CDR1 SGHVS and CDR2 FQNEAQ. The CDR3 has 13 residues. The V gene lost 3 bases and the J gene lost 9 bases, with 12 bases spanning the gap. This CDR3 is CASSFGMLAEQFF. The CDR3 bases are TGTGCCAGCAGCTTTGGCATGCTGGCTGAGCAGTTCTTC.

This sequence joins TRBV4-2 and TRBJ1-1; 9 bases are shared with TRBD1. Losses at the gene ends were 6 bases for V and 1 base for J; bases not matched to a gene: 18. Germline V lookup: CDR1 LGHNA, CDR2 YNFKEQ. This CDR3 comprises 19 residues. The CDR3 loop is CASRPYGNRGLASNTEAFF. The CDR3 coding sequence is TGTGCCAGCAGACCCTACGGGAACAGGGGGCTCGCCTCGAACACTGAAGCTTTCTTT.

This chain connects TRBV6-6 to TRBJ1-5; TRBD1 matches 9 bases. In germline, CDR1 is MNHNY, CDR2 SVGAGI (reference sequence). The trim removed 5 bases at V and 4 bases at J, leaving 3 bases unmatched. The CDR3 spans 14 residues. CDR3 amino acids: CASSPGTGNQPQHF. In DNA form, the CDR3 reads TGTGCCAGCAGTCCCGGGACAGGGAATCAGCCCCAGCATTTT.

V usage is TRBV5-1 and J usage is TRBJ2-1; 7 positions agree with TRBD2. Germline V CDR1 and CDR2: SGHRS, YFSETQ. This CDR3 spans 16 amino acids. The V segment lost 0 bases and the J segment 9 bases; nucleotides outside the gene matches: 12. DNA of the CDR3: TGCGCCAGCAGCTTGGATGGCGGGGGACTAAAGGCTGAGCAGTTCTTC. This sequence encodes CASSLDGGGLKAEQFF.

This clone showed up just a few times. The CDR3 loop reads CASSLGGQGEQPQHF. The CDR3 nucleotides are TGTGCCAGCAGCTTAGGGGGACAGGGAGAACAGCCCCAGCATTTT. The chain couples TRBV7-8 to TRBJ1-5; 9 nucleotides align to TRBD1. Germline-derived CDR1 and CDR2 are SGHVS and FQNEAQ. V was clipped by 1 base and J by 7 bases; unmatched bases: 5. This CDR3 is 15 amino acids long.

V usage is TRBV11-2 and J usage is TRBJ1-1; perhaps TRBD1 as D (5 bases). Trimming pared 5 bases from V and 1 base from J, leaving 14 bases between. CDR1 and CDR2 (germline): SGHAT, FQNNGV. The CDR3 is 15 residues long. The DNA of the CDR3 is TGTGCCAGCAGCCCCCCCGGGGGGTCGAACACTGAAGCTTTCTTT. Its translation: CASSPPGGSNTEAFF.

This chain connects TRBV5-4 to TRBJ1-1; TRBD1 matches at 12 bases. Looked up from germline, CDR1 is SGHNT and CDR2 is YYREEE (reference sequence). The ends lost 4 bases at V and 6 bases at J; junction bases unmatched: 7. The length of the CDR3 is 15 residues. In nucleotides, the CDR3 is TGTGCCAGCAGCATCGGGACAGGGGGCGTCGCTGAAGCTTTCTTT. It codes for CASSIGTGGVAEAFF. Complete variable domain (other parts from reference TRBV5-4 and TRBJ1-1): ETGVTQSPTHLIKTRGQQVTLRCSSQSGHNTVSWYQQALGQGPQFIFQYYREEENGRGNFPPRFSGLQFPNYSSELNVNALELDDSALYLCASSIGTGGVAEAFFGQGTRLTVV.

V and J are TRBV25-1 and TRBJ2-3; D not certain. Trimming took 6 bases from V and 4 from J, leaving 8 bases between them. The length of the CDR3 is 12 residues. Germline V CDR1 and CDR2: MGHDK, SYGVNS. CDR3 bases: TGTGCCAGCAGGCCGGGTGCAGATACGCAGTATTTT. Translation: CASRPGADTQYF.

The chain is built from TRBV6-1 and TRBJ2-3; unclear D gene. Germline CDR1 and CDR2: MNHNS and SASEGT. V lost 4 bases and J lost 6, with 11 bases in between. This CDR3 spans 13 amino acids. CDR3 coding DNA: TGTGCCAGCAGTGCAAGCATGGTGGATACGCAGTATTTT. This gives the protein CASSASMVDTQYF.

This clone has just a few counts. The J gene is TRBJ1-6, the V gene TRBV28; D perhaps matches TRBD1 (6 bases). Germline V gene sequence: CDR1 MDHEN, CDR2 SYDVKM. With 3 bases removed from V and 3 bases from J, the gap between germline ends came to 9 bases. This CDR3 region has 15 residues. The CDR3 coding sequence is TGTGCCAGCAGTTTCCAGGGGATCTATAATTCACCCCTCCACTTT. Translating it yields CASSFQGIYNSPLHF.

Concerning this clone itself: Germline and junction disagree at one end, which may indicate a read error. The rearrangement joins TRBV18 to TRBJ2-6, with a weak D call TRBD1 (6 bases). CDR3 size: 16 residues. Germline V gene sequence: CDR1 KGHSH, CDR2 LQKENI. The CDR3 DNA is TGTGCCAGCTCACCCTCCGCCAGGGGTGGGGCCAACGGCCTGACTTTC. It translates to CASSPSARGGANGLTF.

This clone was detected a few times. This rearrangement joins TRBV10-2 to TRBJ1-3, with D maybe TRBD1 (5 bases). The CDR3 spans 13 residues. Per germline, CDR1 WSHSY and CDR2 SAAADI. Trimming pared 9 bases from V and 7 bases from J, leaving 16 bases between. CDR3 sequence reads: CASGQGGSNTIYF. The CDR3, as DNA: TGCGCCAGTGGGCAGGGAGGCAGCAACACCATATATTTT.

V is TRBV9 and J is TRBJ2-3, with a tentative D call TRBD1 (6 bases). The germline V gene encodes CDR1 SGDLS and CDR2 YYNGEE. The length of the CDR3 is 12 residues. The V gene lost 2 bases and the J gene lost 6 bases, with 7 bases spanning the gap. For the CDR3, the DNA is TGTGCCAGCAGCGTTCAGGGGGATACGCAGTATTTT. It yields the protein CASSVQGDTQYF.

The chain is built from TRBV10-3 and TRBJ2-7, with 9 nucleotides matching TRBD1. Germline assignment: CDR1 ENHRY and CDR2 SYGVKD. The junction had 16 bases not matched to a gene; V was cut back by 8 bases and J by 2 bases. The CDR3 is 17 residues long. The CDR3 is CAIRGRQGDGETYEQYF. CDR3 bases: TGTGCCATCCGGGGAAGACAGGGGGACGGGGAAACCTACGAGCAGTACTTC.

This clone was found once. The CDR3 loop is CASSVGTGGGETQYF. CDR3 nucleotide sequence: TGTGCCAGCAGTGTCGGGACAGGGGGAGGGGAGACCCAGTACTTC. The J gene is TRBJ2-5, the V gene TRBV6-5, with 11 bases aligning to TRBD1. The CDR3 has 15 amino acids. Unmatched junction bases numbered 7, after V lost 5 bases and J lost 5 bases. Germline CDR1 and CDR2: MNHEY and SVGAGI.

This chain connects TRBV11-2 to TRBJ2-1, with TRBD2 as a possible D gene (6 bases). CDR1 SGHAT and CDR2 FQNNGV come from the germline V gene. V gave up 5 bases and J gave up 4 bases, with 9 bases separating them. The length of the CDR3 is 13 residues. The CDR3 here is CASSAGTYNEQFF. CDR3 coding DNA: TGTGCCAGCAGCGCCGGGACTTACAATGAGCAGTTCTTC.

This clone was observed a handful of times. At one end the junction does not follow the germline gene, possibly because of a read error. The rearrangement links TRBV6-1 to TRBJ2-4, with D hard to call. Germline V gives CDR1 MNHNS, CDR2 SASEGT. The CDR3 has 13 residues. The CDR3 here is CASSGVIGNSQYF. CDR3 nucleotide sequence: TGTGCCAGCAGTGGAGTAATCGGAAACAGTCAGTACTTC.

This clone was picked up a small number of times. The chain has TRBV6-1 and TRBJ2-7; 8 nucleotides agree with TRBD1. Germline loops: CDR1 MNHNS, CDR2 SASEGT. The CDR3 is 14 amino acids. The ends lost 5 bases at V and 2 bases at J; junction bases unmatched: 5. The CDR3 spells CASSSLDRAYEQYF. Here the CDR3 DNA reads TGTGCCAGCAGTTCCCTGGACAGGGCCTACGAGCAGTACTTC.

The gene calls are TRBV5-1 and TRBJ2-6, with a weak D call TRBD1 (5 bases). V was clipped by 10 bases and J by 1 base, with 18 bases between them. The germline V gene encodes CDR1 SGHRS and CDR2 YFSETQ. The CDR3 covers 16 residues. The CDR3 sequence: CASRQPLRSGANVLTF. The DNA for the CDR3 is TGCGCCTCCCGACAGCCCCTCCGGTCTGGGGCCAACGTCCTGACTTTC.

The chain links TRBV7-9 to TRBJ2-5; 8 nucleotides align to TRBD2. The end of the DNA aligns better with TRBJ2-7, so the J call may be wrong. The CDR3 consists of 18 residues. CDR1 SEHNR and CDR2 FQNEAQ come from the germline V gene (reference sequence). CDR3 loop: CASSPGVAGSKSSYEQYF. CDR3 DNA sequence: TGTGCCAGCAGCCCCGGGGTAGCGGGAAGCAAGAGCTCCTACGAGCAGTACTTC.

On this clone: The junction differs from germline at one of its ends, possibly a read error. The rearrangement links TRBV7-2 to TRBJ2-4; a weak D match, TRBD2 (7 bases). CDR1 is SGHTA and CDR2 is FQGNSA in the germline V gene. The CDR3 runs to 18 residues. As DNA, the CDR3 is TGTGCCAGCAGAGTCGTGGGTGGGGGGGGCGGGGACAAAAACAGTCAGTACTTC. Translating gives CASRVVGGGGGDKNSQYF.

The chain links TRBV27 to TRBJ2-3; D possibly corresponds to TRBD1 (6 bases). Trimming stripped 6 bases from V and 2 bases from J, with 9 bases between. The CDR3 loop spans 13 amino acids. Looked up from germline, CDR1 is MNHEY and CDR2 is SMNVEV (reference sequence). The DNA for the CDR3 is TGTGCCAGCAGGACAGGAAACACAGATACGCAGTATTTT. Translating gives CASRTGNTDTQYF.

The rearrangement uses TRBV9 and TRBJ2-6; D may be TRBD2 (6 bases). Germline V gene data show CDR1 as SGDLS and CDR2 as YYNGEE. This CDR3 has 15 residues. V lost 0 bases, J lost 4 bases, and 8 bases lay in between. DNA for the CDR3: TGTGCCAGCAGCGTAGCTGGGAGGGGGGCCAACGTCCTGACTTTC. Amino acids: CASSVAGRGANVLTF.

About this clone itself: The germline gene is not matched at one end of the junction; a read error may be the cause. Other DNA sequences in the sample encode the same CDR3. The J gene is TRBJ1-5, the V gene TRBV7-2; D unclear. Germline CDR1 SGHTA, CDR2 FQGNSA. The CDR3 has 13 residues. The CDR3 DNA is TGTGCCAGCGGGCGGGATAGCAACCAGCCCCAGCATTTT. Translating gives CASGRDSNQPQHF.

The CDR3 DNA reads TGCGCCAGCAGCAATTACAGGGGAGAGACTGAAGCTTTCTTT. Its protein product is CASSNYRGETEAFF. The chain links TRBV5-1 to TRBJ1-1; the match to TRBD1 covers 7 bases. After removal of 4 bases from V and 5 bases from J, the junction contained 8 bases not matched to a gene. This CDR3 spans 14 amino acids. Per the germline V gene, CDR1 is SGHRS and CDR2 is YFSETQ.